Listed below are T cell receptor beta chains from one sample, sequenced in a study of blood T cell repertoires in COVID-19. TCRdb keeps only in-frame clones here, not all; method: immunoSEQ multiplex PCR. The data show a few hundred thousand clones, 70% to 90% seen once. Sequencing was done on a sample of PBMCs or T cells enriched from blood (not recorded which). These receptor sequences come from a woman aged 25 to 39 who had recovered from COVID-19. Each CDR3 is given with its conserved first and last residue. Each record gives: D gene, clone size, V gene, J gene, CDR3 DNA, CDR3 protein. A D gene is named only where the DNA matches it firmly. Some rows have no size entry. The others give once, few or many, or a class for an expanded clone.

D: .
size: .
V: TRBV4-3
J: TRBJ2-5
DNA: TGCGCCAGCAGCCCGAGCAACAGGGTGTCGGAGACCCAGTACTTC
CDR3: CASSPSNRVSETQYF

D: TRBD1
size: .
V: TRBV5-1
J: TRBJ1-4
DNA: TGCGCCAGCAGCTTGGCGGGGCAGGGGGCAGTCGAAAAACTGTTTTTT
CDR3: CASSLAGQGAVEKLFF

D: TRBD1
size: once
V: TRBV6-5
J: TRBJ1-2
DNA: TGTGCCACCATCATGGACAGGGGTGGCTACACCTTC
CDR3: CATIMDRGGYTF

D: .
size: .
V: TRBV19
J: TRBJ2-6
DNA: TGTGCCAGTACCGAAACGGGGGGGGCCAACGTCCTGACTTTC
CDR3: CASTETGGANVLTF

D: .
size: .
V: TRBV4-1
J: TRBJ2-2
DNA: TGCGCCAGCAGCCCGACCCCCCCTAGCGTACCCGGGGAGCTGTTTTTT
CDR3: CASSPTPPSVPGELFF

D: TRBD1
size: .
V: TRBV4-1
J: TRBJ1-5
DNA: TGCGCCAGCAGCCGGGACAGCCATAGCAATCAGCCCCAGCATTTT
CDR3: CASSRDSHSNQPQHF

D: .
size: .
V: TRBV4-1
J: TRBJ2-7
DNA: TGCGCCAGCAGCCAGGGGCTCGGGTCCTACGAGCAGTACTTC
CDR3: CASSQGLGSYEQYF

D: .
size: many
V: TRBV5-4
J: TRBJ1-1
DNA: TGTGCCAGCAGCCCGGCCTTAGGCAGGGTGGGCACTGAAGCTTTCTTT
CDR3: CASSPALGRVGTEAFF

D: .
size: .
V: TRBV6-5
J: TRBJ1-1
DNA: TGTGCCAGCAGTCAAACGGGGACTGAAGCTTTCTTT
CDR3: CASSQTGTEAFF

D: .
size: few
V: TRBV12-5
J: TRBJ1-5
DNA: TGTGCTAGTGGTGCCGGGCCGCGACAGTCCGTAAGCAATCAGCCCCAGCATTTT
CDR3: CASGAGPRQSVSNQPQHF

D: TRBD1
size: .
V: TRBV5-1
J: TRBJ1-1
DNA: TGCGCCAGCAGCGTACAGGGGGATTTTGAAGCTTTCTTT
CDR3: CASSVQGDFEAFF

D: TRBD1
size: .
V: TRBV7-2
J: TRBJ1-2
DNA: TGTGCCAGCAGCCAAAGACAGGGGCTCGGTACCGGGTATGGCTACACCTTC
CDR3: CASSQRQGLGTGYGYTF

D: TRBD1
size: .
V: TRBV11-2
J: TRBJ1-2
DNA: TGTGCCAGCAGCTTAGGACAGGGTACTGGCTACACCTTC
CDR3: CASSLGQGTGYTF

D: .
size: .
V: TRBV9
J: TRBJ1-1
DNA: TGTGCCAGCAGCGTAGATCGGGTGAACACTGAAGCTTTCTTT
CDR3: CASSVDRVNTEAFF

D: .
size: .
V: TRBV5-4
J: TRBJ2-7
DNA: TGTGCCAGCAGCGAGACGGGGAGGAAGGCCTACGAGCAGTACTTC
CDR3: CASSETGRKAYEQYF

D: .
size: .
V: TRBV19
J: TRBJ1-2
DNA: TGTGCCAGTAGCCCGGGGCAGGGTTGGGGGCTAAACTATGGCTACACCTTC
CDR3: CASSPGQGWGLNYGYTF

D: TRBD2
size: .
V: TRBV7-3
J: TRBJ2-1
DNA: TGTGCCAGCAGCTTATTGGGGAGGGTTTCCTACAATGAGCAGTTCTTC
CDR3: CASSLLGRVSYNEQFF

D: .
size: .
V: TRBV27
J: TRBJ1-2
DNA: TGTGCCAGCTCCTCGAGAGGGTTCCGAGGCTACACCTTC
CDR3: CASSSRGFRGYTF

D: .
size: .
V: TRBV6-5
J: TRBJ1-1
DNA: TGTGCCAGCAGTTACGGCAGGGTGAGCATGAACACTGAAGCTTTCTTT
CDR3: CASSYGRVSMNTEAFF

D: TRBD1
size: .
V: TRBV6-5
J: TRBJ1-2
DNA: TGTGCCAGCAGTCTCGGACAGGGAGACCCCTATGGCTACACCTTC
CDR3: CASSLGQGDPYGYTF

D: TRBD1
size: .
V: TRBV6-1
J: TRBJ1-4
DNA: TGTGCCAGCAGTGCAGGGACAGCCCCAACTAATGAAAAACTGTTTTTT
CDR3: CASSAGTAPTNEKLFF

D: .
size: .
V: TRBV7-9
J: TRBJ1-6
DNA: TGTGCCAGCAGCGTCGACAGAACCTACCCCCTGAATAATTCACCCCTCCACTTT
CDR3: CASSVDRTYPLNNSPLHF

D: .
size: .
V: TRBV7-9
J: TRBJ1-2
DNA: TGTGCCAGCAGCCATCCGTTGACAGACTATGGCTACACCTTC
CDR3: CASSHPLTDYGYTF

D: .
size: .
V: TRBV14
J: TRBJ1-5
DNA: TGTGCCAGCAGCCACGAGCGAGACGGCAATCAGCCCCAGCATTTT
CDR3: CASSHERDGNQPQHF

D: TRBD1
size: .
V: TRBV29-1
J: TRBJ1-5
DNA: TGCAGCGCGACAGGGACCGGCAATCAGCCCCAGCATTTT
CDR3: CSATGTGNQPQHF

D: TRBD1
size: .
V: TRBV29-1
J: TRBJ2-7
DNA: TGCAGCGCCCACCGGGACAGGGTCTACGAGCAGTACTTC
CDR3: CSAHRDRVYEQYF

D: TRBD1
size: .
V: TRBV2
J: TRBJ2-4
DNA: TGTGCCAGCGGACAGGGCATTCAGTACTTC
CDR3: CASGQGIQYF

D: .
size: .
V: TRBV2
J: TRBJ1-1
DNA: TGTGCCAGCAGAACGACAGCAAGAGCTTTCTTT
CDR3: CASRTTARAFF

D: TRBD1
size: .
V: TRBV18
J: TRBJ1-1
DNA: TGTGCCAGCTCACCGGGCGGGACAGGGGATACTGAAGCTTTCTTT
CDR3: CASSPGGTGDTEAFF

D: .
size: .
V: TRBV29-1
J: TRBJ1-2
DNA: TGCAGCGTTCAGAGGGACCCATTGGGTGTTTTCGGGAGTGGCTACACCTTC
CDR3: CSVQRDPLGVFGSGYTF

D: TRBD1
size: .
V: TRBV19
J: TRBJ1-1
DNA: TGTGCCAGTCATATCGACAGGGTGAACACTGAAGCTTTCTTT
CDR3: CASHIDRVNTEAFF

D: .
size: .
V: TRBV6-2/TRBV6-3
J: TRBJ2-4
DNA: TGTGCCAGCAGTTACCCAACCGAACGACAGGCAATAGCCAAAAACATTCAGTACTTC
CDR3: CASSYPTERQAIAKNIQYF

D: .
size: .
V: TRBV5-1
J: TRBJ2-7
DNA: TGCGCCAGCAGCGATACCGGGGGAGGAAACGAGCAGTACTTC
CDR3: CASSDTGGGNEQYF